The sequence of this T cell receptor beta chain was determined in a study of blood T cells in healthy people across ages. A sample-barcoded 5' primer and a J-beta primer mix were used in a second PCR of roughly 6 to 11 cycles. TCRdb re-called the 5' RACE reads with MiXCR, one entry per CDR3 protein. The sample records about 730,000 distinct CDR3 sequences, around 46% being singletons. This CDR3 spans 13 amino acids. CDR1 and CDR2 (germline): SNHLY, FYNNEI. V dropped 6 bases and J dropped 1 base, with 10 bases sitting between them. This TCR was recovered from a woman aged 55-70 years in good health. The J gene is TRBJ2-7, the V gene TRBV2; no clear D. Sequencing was carried out using blood. The chain's CDR3 is CASSPPNSYEQYF. The DNA of the CDR3 is TGTGCCAGCAGCCCTCCTAATTCCTACGAGCAGTACTTC.